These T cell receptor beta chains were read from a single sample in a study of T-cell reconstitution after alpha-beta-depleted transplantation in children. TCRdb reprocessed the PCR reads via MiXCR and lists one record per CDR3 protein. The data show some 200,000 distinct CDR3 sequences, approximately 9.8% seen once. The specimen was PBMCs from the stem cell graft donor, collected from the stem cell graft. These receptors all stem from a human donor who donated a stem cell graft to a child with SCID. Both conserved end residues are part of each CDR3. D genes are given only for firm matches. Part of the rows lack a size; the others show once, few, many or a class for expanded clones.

CDR3aa: CASSVRWTGTLNTGELFF; CDR3nt: TGTGCCAGCAGTGTCCGATGGACCGGGACATTGAACACCGGGGAGCTGTTTTTT; v_gene: TRBV6-1; d_gene: NA; abundance: many; len: 18; j_gene: TRBJ2-2
CDR3aa: CASSYSGGRGNYGYTF; CDR3nt: TGTGCCAGCAGTTACTCAGGGGGTAGAGGGAACTATGGCTACACCTTC; v_gene: TRBV6-5; d_gene: NA; abundance: many; len: 16; j_gene: TRBJ1-2
CDR3aa: CASSSRTDGPSEQYF; CDR3nt: TGCGCCAGCAGCTCCCGGACAGATGGCCCCTCCGAGCAGTACTTC; v_gene: TRBV5-1; d_gene: NA; abundance: many; len: 15; j_gene: TRBJ2-7
CDR3aa: CASSQRDANYGYTF; CDR3nt: TGTGCCAGCAGCCAACGGGACGCCAACTATGGCTACACCTTC; v_gene: TRBV7-6; d_gene: NA; abundance: many; len: 14; j_gene: TRBJ1-2
CDR3aa: CSARDEGSFVWVTDTQYF; CDR3nt: TGCAGTGCTAGAGATGAGGGGTCTTTCGTGTGGGTCACAGATACGCAGTATTTT; v_gene: TRBV20-1; d_gene: NA; abundance: few; len: 18; j_gene: TRBJ2-3
CDR3aa: CASSSGGLAKNIQYF; CDR3nt: TGTGCCAGCAGCTCCGGGGGTCTAGCCAAAAACATTCAGTACTTC; v_gene: TRBV5-4; d_gene: NA; abundance: many; len: 15; j_gene: TRBJ2-4
CDR3aa: CASGTDYNEQFF; CDR3nt: TGTGCCAGTGGGACGGACTACAATGAGCAGTTCTTC; v_gene: TRBV6-6; d_gene: NA; abundance: many; len: 12; j_gene: TRBJ2-1
CDR3aa: CASSDIRGSLYNLPLHF; CDR3nt: TGTGCCAGCAGCGATATCCGTGGCAGCTTGTATAATTTACCCCTCCACTTT; v_gene: TRBV2; d_gene: NA; abundance: many; len: 17; j_gene: TRBJ1-6
CDR3aa: CASRVLAGDNEQFF; CDR3nt: TGCGCCAGCAGGGTGCTAGCGGGGGACAATGAGCAGTTCTTC; v_gene: TRBV5-1; d_gene: TRBD2; abundance: many; len: 14; j_gene: TRBJ2-1
CDR3aa: CASSLEGQGRGNQPQHF; CDR3nt: TGTGCCAGCAGCCTCGAAGGACAGGGGAGAGGCAATCAGCCCCAGCATTTT; v_gene: TRBV7-8; d_gene: TRBD1; abundance: NA; len: 17; j_gene: TRBJ1-5
CDR3aa: CASRVRDRSYGYTF; CDR3nt: TGTGCCAGCCGAGTCCGGGACAGGTCTTATGGCTACACCTTC; v_gene: TRBV2; d_gene: TRBD1; abundance: many; len: 14; j_gene: TRBJ1-2
CDR3aa: CASSGATGVLNQPQHF; CDR3nt: TGTGCCAGCAGTGGGGCCACAGGCGTGCTTAATCAGCCCCAGCATTTT; v_gene: TRBV12-3/TRBV12-4; d_gene: NA; abundance: many; len: 16; j_gene: TRBJ1-5
CDR3aa: CASSFSAGTGGPYNEQFF; CDR3nt: TGTGCCAGCAGCTTTTCCGCTGGAACGGGGGGGCCTTACAATGAGCAGTTCTTC; v_gene: TRBV11-2; d_gene: TRBD2; abundance: NA; len: 18; j_gene: TRBJ2-1
CDR3aa: CASSLENTEAFF; CDR3nt: TGTGCCAGCAGTTTAGAGAACACTGAAGCTTTCTTT; v_gene: TRBV12-3/TRBV12-4; d_gene: NA; abundance: many; len: 12; j_gene: TRBJ1-1